This TCR beta chain was found in a study of siplizumab effects on memory and regulatory T cells. Study outcomes and limitations: The naive T cell population seemed more diverse than memory cells and seemed a major contributor to the alloresponse. Sequences below about 10^-5 frequency were poorly captured. As a result, only a minor fraction of alloreactive clones mapped to unstimulated subsets.

This table comes from immunoSEQ multiplex PCR, and its TCRdb copy is limited to in-frame clones, with some not included. The sample consists of around 100,000 clones, 91% of them appearing once. This clone was counted between two and nine times. Its target is unknown. Germline values: CDR1 MGHRA, CDR2 YSYEKL. The V and J ends lost 0 bases and 8 bases respectively, with 19 bases between them. The CDR3 totals 16 residues. This clonotype originated in a human donor in good health. J is TRBJ1-2 and V is TRBV4-1; unclear D gene. Material for sequencing was CD4+ T cells sorted from blood. The CDR3 protein is CASSQDKHRVLYGYTF. The CDR3 DNA reads TGCGCCAGCAGCCAAGATAAGCACAGAGTCCTATACGGCTACACCTTC.